Following are 32 T cell receptor beta chains from one sample sequenced in a study of cytomegalovirus exposure and HLA in healthy donors. PCR was performed using 60 Vbeta and 13 Jbeta primers. The assay was immunoSEQ multiplex PCR, and TCRdb's table has in-frame clones only and misses some. This repertoire shows 35,000 to 40,000 clones, less than 85% found once; its top ten account for more than 7%. Sequencing was performed on PBMCs. The receptors stem from a young woman in good health and CMV-seropositive.

The rearrangement links TRBV5-1 to TRBJ2-7, with TRBD1 identical over 8 bases. Trimming took 4 bases from V and 0 from J; bases not matched to a gene: 9. In germline, CDR1 is SGHRS, CDR2 YFSETQ. CDR3 length equals 16 residues. The CDR3 here is CASSREPGGLSYEQYF. CDR3 bases: TGCGCCAGCAGCAGAGAACCAGGGGGCCTCTCCTACGAGCAGTACTTC.

This clone was counted a single time. J is TRBJ2-7 and V is TRBV4-2, with a weak D call TRBD1 (6 bases). CDR1 and CDR2 (germline): LGHNA, YNFKEQ. This CDR3 contains 15 residues. V dropped 0 bases and J dropped 3 bases, with 12 bases sitting between them. The CDR3 here is CASSQDRDIVYEQYF. The DNA of the CDR3 is TGTGCCAGCAGCCAAGATCGGGACATTGTCTACGAGCAGTACTTC.

V is TRBV9 and J is TRBJ2-6; D remains ambiguous. This CDR3 has 15 amino acids. Trimming shortened V by 0 bases and J by 0 bases, and 4 bases separated the two germline ends. Germline CDR1 is SGDLS and CDR2 is YYNGEE. CDR3 DNA: TGTGCCAGCAGCGTAGGGGCCTCTGGGGCCAACGTCCTGACTTTC. This translates into CASSVGASGANVLTF.

The chain links TRBV5-1 to TRBJ1-1; 9 bases are shared with TRBD1. The CDR3 extends over 14 amino acids. Germline CDR1 reads SGHRS; CDR2 reads YFSETQ. With V trimmed by 8 bases and J by 10 bases, 15 bases remained unmatched. CDR3 sequence: CASTPGTGRNRAFF. The DNA of the CDR3 is TGCGCCAGTACCCCCGGGACAGGGCGTAATCGAGCTTTCTTT.

A few counts support this clone. The chain employs TRBV19 and TRBJ2-3; possible D gene TRBD2, 5 bases. This CDR3 comprises 16 residues. Per germline, CDR1 LNHDA and CDR2 SQIVND (reference sequence). V was clipped by 3 bases and J by 0 bases, with 13 bases between them. This CDR3 is CASSMESGTSTDTQYF. CDR3 sequence (DNA): TGTGCCAGTAGTATGGAGAGCGGCACTAGCACAGATACGCAGTATTTT.

The rearrangement links TRBV30 to TRBJ2-2; TRBD2 aligns across 14 bases. Germline V lookup: CDR1 GTSNPN, CDR2 SVGIG (reference sequence). With 5 bases clipped from V and 0 bases from J, the junction kept 11 bases outside the gene matches. The length of the CDR3 is 19 residues. The CDR3 is CAWEGLAGEPLANTGELFF. The DNA of the CDR3 is TGTGCCTGGGAGGGACTAGCGGGGGAGCCACTTGCGAACACCGGGGAGCTGTTTTTT.

The chain links TRBV11-1 to TRBJ2-2; D is possibly TRBD1 (6 bases). This CDR3 is built from 14 residues. Trimming cost V 5 bases and J 8 bases, with 15 bases left between them. CDR1 is SGHAT, CDR2 FQDESV, per germline (reference sequence). CDR3 protein: CASSPNRARGELFF. The CDR3 nucleotides are TGTGCCAGCAGCCCAAACAGGGCCCGGGGGGAGCTGTTTTTT.

Note on this clone: The CDR3 end shows no conserved phenylalanine or tryptophan, and so a read error is likely. It is unclear where the CDR3 begins or ends on the DNA, so no DNA is shown, and the CDR3 is as TCRdb lists it. The chain joins TRBV5-6 to TRBJ1-1. The CDR3 spans 16 residues, counting both ends. Per germline, CDR1 SGHDT and CDR2 YYEEEE. CDR3 region: CACSLFGSGGNTESFL.

This clone showed up just a few times. J is TRBJ2-5 and V is TRBV14; D unresolved. The end of the DNA fits TRBJ2-7 better, so the J call may be wrong. Germline-derived CDR1 and CDR2 are SGHDN and FVKESK. CDR3 length: 14 amino acids. The CDR3 bases are TGTGCCAGCAGCCAAGCTTCATTTCCCTACGAGCAGTACTTC. Residues: CASSQASFPYEQYF.

This clone was counted once. This chain connects TRBV7-2 to TRBJ1-1; D is unclear. Germline loops: CDR1 SGHTA, CDR2 FQGNSA. CDR3 length: 12 amino acids. The ends were cut back, 3 bases at V and 3 bases at J, with 5 bases in the middle. The CDR3 region is CASSFTYTEAFF. DNA of the CDR3: TGTGCCAGCAGCTTCACTTACACTGAAGCTTTCTTT.

The V gene is TRBV15, the J gene TRBJ2-2; 10 bases are a match to TRBD1. Germline V lookup: CDR1 LNHNV, CDR2 YYDKDF (reference sequence). CDR3 length equals 16 residues. V gave up 3 bases and J gave up 5 bases; unmatched junction bases: 6. The DNA of the CDR3 is TGTGCCACCAGCAGGTCCGGGACAGGGGATACCGGGGAGCTGTTTTTT. It yields the protein CATSRSGTGDTGELFF.

This CDR3 reads CASRSGFSYEQYF. The CDR3 DNA reads as TGTGCCAGCCGAAGCGGGTTCTCCTACGAGCAGTACTTC. This sequence joins TRBV11-2 and TRBJ2-7, with D possibly matching TRBD2 (6 bases). Germline loops: CDR1 SGHAT, CDR2 FQNNGV. CDR3 length: 13 residues. Trimming took off 8 bases at V and 0 bases at J, with 11 bases between the two ends.

As DNA, the CDR3 is TGTGCCAGCAGTGACAGGGCTGAAAAACTGTTTTTT. Its translation: CASSDRAEKLFF. V and J are TRBV2 and TRBJ1-4, with D possibly being TRBD1 (5 bases). Germline V gene sequence: CDR1 SNHLY, CDR2 FYNNEI. Trimming shortened V by 3 bases and J by 7 bases, and 6 bases separated the two germline ends. There are 12 residues in the CDR3.

V is TRBV5-1 and J is TRBJ1-2, with D hard to call. V was trimmed by 3 bases and J by 8 bases, leaving 14 bases between them. The germline CDR1 and CDR2 sequences are SGHRS and YFSETQ. The CDR3 contains 13 residues. The chain's CDR3 is CASSSDRGGGYTF. The CDR3 region has the DNA TGCGCCAGCAGCTCAGACCGGGGTGGAGGCTACACCTTC.

The table lists this clone with a count of one. The chain recombines TRBV27 with TRBJ2-1, with D unclear. CDR1 is MNHEY, CDR2 SMNVEV, per germline (reference sequence). V was trimmed by 5 bases and J by 5 bases, leaving 13 bases between them. CDR3 length: 14 amino acids. The CDR3 bases are TGTGCCAGCAGTCTGACTCTAGGAAACAATGAGCAGTTCTTC. Protein product: CASSLTLGNNEQFF.

The chain carries TRBV19 and TRBJ1-5, with 7 bases identical to TRBD1. CDR1 is LNHDA and CDR2 is SQIVND in the germline V gene (reference sequence). The V segment lost 3 bases and the J segment 7 bases; nucleotides outside the gene matches: 6. This CDR3 has 14 amino acids. The CDR3 is CASSIGKQGQPQHF. In DNA, the CDR3 is TGTGCCAGTAGTATCGGAAAACAGGGGCAGCCCCAGCATTTT.

The chain recombines TRBV5-1 with TRBJ1-2; 9 nucleotides match TRBD1. CDR3 length equals 15 residues. The germline gives CDR1 SGHRS, CDR2 YFSETQ. With V trimmed by 4 bases and J by 4 bases, 8 bases remained unmatched. The CDR3 DNA reads TGCGCCAGCAGCGTGGGACAGGGCCTTATCTATGGCTACACCTTC. Its translation is CASSVGQGLIYGYTF.

V usage is TRBV6-5 and J usage is TRBJ1-1, with 7 bases matching TRBD1. Germline loops: CDR1 MNHEY, CDR2 SVGAGI. With 6 bases clipped from V and 0 bases from J, the junction kept 7 bases outside the gene matches. This CDR3 spans 15 amino acids. CDR3: CASRRDTGVNTEAFF. The CDR3 DNA follows: TGTGCCAGCAGGCGAGATACAGGGGTGAACACTGAAGCTTTCTTT.

The J gene is TRBJ2-5, the V gene TRBV2, with 9 bases aligning to TRBD2. The closer fit of TRBJ2-7 to the DNA end suggests the J call may be wrong. This CDR3 has 14 amino acids. The germline V gene has CDR1 SNHLY and CDR2 FYNNEI. The chain's CDR3 is CASSLAGFTYEQYF. The CDR3 DNA follows: TGTGCCAGCAGTCTAGCGGGGTTCACCTACGAGCAGTACTTC.

In the case of this clone: A read error may produce the germline difference seen at one junction end. V gene TRBV7-9 combines with J gene TRBJ1-2; TRBD1 agrees at 10 bases. The V gene's germline CDR1 is SEHNR and CDR2 FQNEAQ (reference sequence). The CDR3 loop spans 14 amino acids. This CDR3 is CSSSLGQGHYGYTF. CDR3 bases: TGTTCCAGCAGCTTGGGACAGGGGCACTATGGCTACACCTTC.

The rearrangement links TRBV29-1 to TRBJ1-2; 7 nucleotides agree with TRBD1. This CDR3 has 14 amino acids. V lost 6 bases and J lost 4; bases outside the gene matches: 11. From germline, CDR1 is SQVTM and CDR2 ANQGSEA. Here the CDR3 DNA reads TGCAGCGTCGGTGGGGGGACAGTCTCCTATGGCTACACCTTC. Its protein product is CSVGGGTVSYGYTF.

V gene TRBV30 combines with J gene TRBJ1-2; 9 bases fit TRBD1. There are 11 residues in the CDR3. V trimming: 7 bases; J trimming: 8 bases; junction bases outside the gene matches: 5. The V gene's germline CDR1 is GTSNPN and CDR2 SVGIG (reference sequence). CDR3 sequence reads: CALDRGRGYTF. Here the CDR3 DNA reads TGTGCCTTGGACAGGGGAAGGGGCTACACCTTC.

The table lists this clone with a few counts. V gene TRBV4-1 combines with J gene TRBJ2-1, with a weak D call TRBD1 (6 bases). The germline V gene encodes CDR1 MGHRA and CDR2 YSYEKL. There are 15 residues in the CDR3. Trimming shortened V by 0 bases and J by 4 bases, and 10 bases separated the two germline ends. The CDR3 spells CASSQESTGYNEQFF. DNA of the CDR3: TGCGCCAGCAGCCAAGAGAGCACAGGGTACAATGAGCAGTTCTTC.

The chain combines TRBV5-1 with TRBJ2-1, with 8 bases matching TRBD2. CDR1 SGHRS and CDR2 YFSETQ come from the germline V gene. The CDR3 consists of 15 residues. The V segment lost 7 bases and the J segment 6 bases; nucleotides outside the gene matches: 12. The CDR3 nucleotides read TGCGCCAGCGAGCCCGGGACTAGTCTCTCCAATGAGCAGTTCTTC. Translated, it gives CASEPGTSLSNEQFF. Full variable domain (missing parts from reference TRBV5-1 and TRBJ2-1): KAGVTQTPRYLIKTRGQQVTLSCSPISGHRSVSWYQQTPGQGLQFLFEYFSETQRNKGNFPGRFSGRQFSNSRSEMNVSTLELGDSALYLCASEPGTSLSNEQFFGPGTRLTVL.

J is TRBJ2-7 and V is TRBV6-5; possible D gene TRBD1, 6 bases. Trimming cost V 6 bases and J 2 bases, with 14 bases left between them. Germline V gene lookup returns CDR1 MNHEY and CDR2 SVGAGI. The CDR3 sequence is 14 residues long. In DNA form, the CDR3 reads TGTGCCAGCAGCCGGACAGTTCCTCCCTACGAGCAGTACTTC. Translated, it gives CASSRTVPPYEQYF.

This rearrangement joins TRBV5-1 to TRBJ2-7; 8 positions agree with TRBD1. Germline CDR1 is SGHRS and CDR2 is YFSETQ. This CDR3 has 14 amino acids. V shed 4 bases, J shed 3 bases, and the junction held 6 bases outside the gene matches. The DNA for the CDR3 is TGCGCCAGCAGCCGGATACAGGGGGGCTACGAGCAGTACTTC. This translates into CASSRIQGGYEQYF. Together with reference TRBV5-1 and TRBJ2-7, the CDR3 gives the full variable domain: KAGVTQTPRYLIKTRGQQVTLSCSPISGHRSVSWYQQTPGQGLQFLFEYFSETQRNKGNFPGRFSGRQFSNSRSEMNVSTLELGDSALYLCASSRIQGGYEQYFGPGTRLTVT.

The chain recombines TRBV6-5 with TRBJ2-1; D might be TRBD2 (5 bases). Germline V lookup: CDR1 MNHEY, CDR2 SVGAGI. This CDR3 has 12 residues. Trimming shortened V by 7 bases and J by 7 bases, and 11 bases separated the two germline ends. The CDR3 loop is CASTTGDNEQFF. For the CDR3, the DNA is TGTGCCAGCACGACCGGGGATAATGAGCAGTTCTTC.

The chain joins TRBV2 to TRBJ1-1; D may be TRBD1 (5 bases). The germline CDR1 and CDR2 sequences are SNHLY and FYNNEI. Trimming removed 3 bases at V and 1 base at J, with 15 bases between. This CDR3 is built from 16 residues. The CDR3 region has the DNA TGTGCCAGCAGTGATGGTCAGGGCAGGAGGAACACTGAAGCTTTCTTT. Its protein product is CASSDGQGRRNTEAFF.

The gene calls are TRBV5-1 and TRBJ2-1; possibly TRBD2 for D (5 bases). The CDR3 sequence is 14 residues long. V was clipped by 5 bases and J by 0 bases, with 9 bases between them. The germline gives CDR1 SGHRS, CDR2 YFSETQ. This CDR3 is CASRDSLSYNEQFF. The CDR3 nucleotides are TGCGCCAGCAGGGACTCGCTCTCCTACAATGAGCAGTTCTTC.

The chain has TRBV5-6 and TRBJ1-2; D is ambiguous. V dropped 2 bases and J dropped 8 bases, with 16 bases sitting between them. The CDR3 loop spans 14 amino acids. Germline CDR1 and CDR2: SGHDT and YYEEEE. The CDR3 region is CASSFGSAWEGYTF. CDR3 bases: TGTGCCAGCAGCTTTGGGAGCGCCTGGGAAGGCTACACCTTC.

This chain links TRBV12-5 with TRBJ1-4; no definite D call. From germline, CDR1 is LGHNT and CDR2 FRNRAP. V was clipped by 3 bases and J by 6 bases, with 5 bases between them. The CDR3 runs to 12 residues. The CDR3 DNA reads TGTGCTAGTGGTTTAGGAGATGAAAAACTGTTTTTT. Translating gives CASGLGDEKLFF.

The chain recombines TRBV7-6 with TRBJ2-3; no reliable D call. There are 15 residues in the CDR3. Germline V gene lookup returns CDR1 SGHVS and CDR2 FNYEAQ. V was cut by 5 bases and J by 1 base, with 13 bases left in between. CDR3 protein: CASSNSLQGTDTQYF. The CDR3 bases are TGTGCCAGCAGCAACAGCTTACAAGGCACAGATACGCAGTATTTT.